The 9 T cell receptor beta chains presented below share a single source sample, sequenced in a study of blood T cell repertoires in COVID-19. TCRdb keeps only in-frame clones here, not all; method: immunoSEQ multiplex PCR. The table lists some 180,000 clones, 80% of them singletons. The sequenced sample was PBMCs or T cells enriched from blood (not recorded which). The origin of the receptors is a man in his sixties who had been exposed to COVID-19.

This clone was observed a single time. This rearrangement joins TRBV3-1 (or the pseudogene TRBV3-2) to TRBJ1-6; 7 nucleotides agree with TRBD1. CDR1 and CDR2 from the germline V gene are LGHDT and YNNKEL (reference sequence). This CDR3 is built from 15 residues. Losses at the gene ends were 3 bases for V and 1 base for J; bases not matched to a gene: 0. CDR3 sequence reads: CASSQTGSYNSPLHF. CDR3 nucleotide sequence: TGTGCCAGCAGCCAGACAGGGTCCTATAATTCACCCCTCCACTTT.

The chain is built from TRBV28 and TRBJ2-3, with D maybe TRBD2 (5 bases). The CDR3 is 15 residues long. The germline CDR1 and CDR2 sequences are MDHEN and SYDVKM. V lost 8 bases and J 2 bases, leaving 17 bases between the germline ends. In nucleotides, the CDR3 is TGTGCCAGCCGACGCCCTAGCTGGGCCACAGATACGCAGTATTTT. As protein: CASRRPSWATDTQYF.

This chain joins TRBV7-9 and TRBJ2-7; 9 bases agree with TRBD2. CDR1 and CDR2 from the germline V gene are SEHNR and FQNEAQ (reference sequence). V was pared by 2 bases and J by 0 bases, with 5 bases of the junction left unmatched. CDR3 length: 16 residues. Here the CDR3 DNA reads TGTGCCAGCAGCTTACGGCGGGGGGGGCCCTCCTACGAGCAGTACTTC. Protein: CASSLRRGGPSYEQYF. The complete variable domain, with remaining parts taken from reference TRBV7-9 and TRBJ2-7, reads DTGVSQNPRHKITKRGQNVTFRCDPISEHNRLYWYRQTLGQGPEFLTYFQNEAQLEKSRLLSDRFSAERPKGSFSTLEIQRTEQGDSAMYLCASSLRRGGPSYEQYFGPGTRLTVT.

Here the CDR3 DNA reads TGTGCCAGCAGTGCAGGGGGCGATTCCTATGGCTACACCTTC. Its translation: CASSAGGDSYGYTF. The chain joins TRBV2 to TRBJ1-2; 8 bases align to TRBD1. The CDR3 loop spans 14 amino acids. CDR1 and CDR2 from the germline V gene are SNHLY and FYNNEI. V lost 4 bases to trimming and J lost 4 bases; unmatched junction nucleotides: 5.

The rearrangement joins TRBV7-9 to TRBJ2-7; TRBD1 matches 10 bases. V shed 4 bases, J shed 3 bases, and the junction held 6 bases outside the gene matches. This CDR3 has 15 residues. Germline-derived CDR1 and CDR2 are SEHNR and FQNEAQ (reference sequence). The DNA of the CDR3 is TGTGCCAGCAGCTCCCGGGACAGGGGAGACTACGAGCAGTACTTC. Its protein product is CASSSRDRGDYEQYF.

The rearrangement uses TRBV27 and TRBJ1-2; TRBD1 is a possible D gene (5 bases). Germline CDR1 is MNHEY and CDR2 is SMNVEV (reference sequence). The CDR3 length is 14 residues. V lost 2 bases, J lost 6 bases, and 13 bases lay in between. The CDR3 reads CASSLAAGFNGYTF. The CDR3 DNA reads TGTGCCAGCAGTTTAGCGGCAGGGTTTAATGGCTACACCTTC.

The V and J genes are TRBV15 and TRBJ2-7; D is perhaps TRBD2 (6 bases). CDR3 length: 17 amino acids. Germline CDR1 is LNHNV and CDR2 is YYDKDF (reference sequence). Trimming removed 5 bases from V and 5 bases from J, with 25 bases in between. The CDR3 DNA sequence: TGTGCCACCAGCGGGCACCGTGGGGGGTCAGGGAGTCACGAGCAGTACTTC. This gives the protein CATSGHRGGSGSHEQYF.

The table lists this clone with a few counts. CDR3 protein: CASSLFPDNYGYTF. The DNA for the CDR3 is TGTGCCAGCAGTTTATTTCCAGATAACTATGGCTACACCTTC. V and J are TRBV28 and TRBJ1-2; no definite D call. There are 14 residues in the CDR3. V lost 1 base and J lost 1, with 7 bases in between. In germline, CDR1 is MDHEN, CDR2 SYDVKM.

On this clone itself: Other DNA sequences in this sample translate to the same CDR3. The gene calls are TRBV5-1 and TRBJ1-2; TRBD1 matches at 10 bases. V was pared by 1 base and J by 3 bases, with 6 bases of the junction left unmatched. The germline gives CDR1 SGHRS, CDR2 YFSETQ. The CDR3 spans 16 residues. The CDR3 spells CASSLSPGQGDYGYTF. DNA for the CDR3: TGCGCCAGCAGCTTGAGCCCCGGACAGGGGGACTATGGCTACACCTTC.